Listed below are T cell receptor beta chains from one sample, sequenced in a study of OX40 agonist ivuxolimab in advanced cancers. The data were produced by immunoSEQ multiplex PCR, yet TCRdb's version contains in-frame clones alone and is incomplete. The sample lists approximately 61,000 clones, 80% occurring once. Sample: CD4+ or CD8+ T cells sorted from blood, taken in a trial of the OX40 agonist ivuxolimab. The source of these receptors is an adult with an advanced solid tumor such as melanoma, head and neck, liver or kidney cancer. CDR3s include the opening cysteine and the closing phenylalanine or tryptophan. Each record gives: clone size, V gene, D gene, J gene, CDR3 protein, CDR3 DNA. A D gene is named only where the DNA matches it firmly. Rows may omit the clone size; those that give it use once, few, many or a size class.

>-|TRBV4-3|-|TRBJ1-1
CASSQTPNTEAFF
TGCGCCAGCAGCCAAACGCCTAACACTGAAGCTTTCTTT
>few|TRBV30|-|TRBJ1-1
CAWRAKAGSTEAFF
TGTGCCTGGAGAGCGAAAGCAGGGAGCACTGAAGCTTTCTTT
>-|TRBV11-3|-|TRBJ1-1
CASSLDGNTEAFF
TGTGCCAGCAGCTTAGACGGAAACACTGAAGCTTTCTTT
>-|TRBV10-1|-|TRBJ1-1
CASSDPHGPNTEAFF
TGCGCCAGCAGTGACCCACACGGCCCGAACACTGAAGCTTTCTTT
>few|TRBV5-6|-|TRBJ1-5
CASSLGYQPQHF
TGTGCCAGCAGCTTGGGGTATCAGCCCCAGCATTTT
>-|TRBV10-1|-|TRBJ1-1
CASSESMGANTEAFF
TGCGCCAGCAGTGAGTCGATGGGGGCTAACACTGAAGCTTTCTTT
>-|TRBV4-1|-|TRBJ2-2
CASSQDLRRGTGELFF
TGCGCCAGCAGCCAAGATCTCCGGCGGGGCACCGGGGAGCTGTTTTTT
>-|TRBV28|-|TRBJ2-7
CASSLGDFYPYEQYF
TGTGCCAGCAGTTTAGGGGACTTCTACCCCTACGAGCAGTACTTC
>-|TRBV28|-|TRBJ1-1
CASSSGGTEAFF
TGTGCCAGCAGCTCAGGCGGAACTGAAGCTTTCTTT
>-|TRBV5-4|TRBD2|TRBJ2-7
CASSLASGGPYEQYF
TGTGCCAGCAGCTTGGCGAGCGGGGGGCCTTACGAGCAGTACTTC
>-|TRBV7-2|-|TRBJ1-1
CASSVQLGRNTEAFF
TGTGCCAGCAGCGTCCAATTGGGAAGGAACACTGAAGCTTTCTTT
>few|TRBV5-1|-|TRBJ2-7
CASTSDGAYEQYF
TGCGCCAGCACTTCCGACGGAGCCTACGAGCAGTACTTC
>-|TRBV19|-|TRBJ1-1
CASSIGAGRNTEAFF
TGTGCCAGTAGTATAGGGGCAGGGAGGAACACTGAAGCTTTCTTT
>-|TRBV19|-|TRBJ2-1
CASSILGYGRRGNEQFF
TGTGCCAGTAGTATCCTTGGCTATGGTAGGAGGGGCAATGAGCAGTTCTTC
>-|TRBV4-2|TRBD2|TRBJ2-3
CASSQVGTSGGYTDTQYF
TGTGCCAGCAGCCAAGTAGGGACTAGCGGGGGTTACACAGATACGCAGTATTTT
>-|TRBV30|TRBD1|TRBJ2-6
CAKHRDRGRPGANVLTF
TGTGCCAAACACCGGGACAGGGGGCGGCCTGGGGCCAACGTCCTGACTTTC
>-|TRBV5-6|TRBD1|TRBJ1-2
CASSRRQGSLGGYTF
TGTGCCAGCAGCAGAAGACAGGGCAGTTTGGGTGGCTACACCTTC
>-|TRBV27|TRBD1|TRBJ2-1
CASRLPGQGWNEQFF
TGTGCCAGCAGGCTACCGGGACAGGGGTGGAATGAGCAGTTCTTC